A single sample is the source of the 13 T cell receptor beta chains below, sequenced in a study of shared clonotypes between healthy human individuals. TCRdb's copy holds only in-frame clones and misses some; the assay was immunoSEQ multiplex PCR. The sample has some 500,000 clones, roughly 95% seen once. The sequencing sample was made of naive CD4+ T cells sorted from blood. Subset: CD45RA+ positively selected. The receptors shown here come from a woman between 25 and 40 years old in good health.

This clone was seen only a few times. The chain recombines TRBV2 with TRBJ1-2; 7 positions agree with TRBD1. The CDR3 is 14 amino acids. After removal of 6 bases from V and 4 bases from J, the junction contained 8 bases not matched to a gene. Germline lookup yields CDR1 SNHLY and CDR2 FYNNEI. The CDR3: CASRPGQRSYGYTF. Written as DNA, the CDR3 is TGTGCCAGCAGACCGGGACAGCGATCCTATGGCTACACCTTC.

V usage is TRBV10-1 and J usage is TRBJ2-3; D may correspond to TRBD1 or TRBD2 (5 bases each). The CDR3 is 14 residues long. Germline CDR1 reads WNHNN; CDR2 reads SYGVQD (reference sequence). The V gene lost 8 bases and the J gene lost 9 bases, with 21 bases spanning the gap. This CDR3 is CASSLTGALRTQYF. In DNA form, the CDR3 reads TGCGCCAGCTCTCTCACCGGGGCCTTGAGAACGCAGTATTTT.

The chain recombines TRBV29-1 with TRBJ2-5; TRBD1 might be the D (7 bases). The J call is doubtful: the DNA matches TRBJ2-7 better. The germline gives CDR1 SQVTM, CDR2 ANQGSEA. This CDR3 is built from 11 residues. CDR3 nucleotide sequence: TGCAGCACAGGGGAGGTCTACGAGCAGTACTTC. It yields the protein CSTGEVYEQYF.

V gene TRBV19 combines with J gene TRBJ1-5; D remains ambiguous. Germline values: CDR1 LNHDA, CDR2 SQIVND (reference sequence). The CDR3 is made up of 17 amino acids. V dropped 4 bases and J dropped 1 base, with 17 bases sitting between them. CDR3 sequence reads: CASSSGSDLGSNQPQHF. In DNA, the CDR3 is TGTGCCAGTAGTAGCGGTTCGGATCTCGGGAGCAATCAGCCCCAGCATTTT.

This sequence joins TRBV7-9 and TRBJ2-1, with D perhaps TRBD1 (5 bases). Germline V gives CDR1 SEHNR, CDR2 FQNEAQ (reference sequence). This CDR3 has 10 amino acids. V gave up 6 bases and J gave up 9 bases, with 6 bases separating them. The CDR3: CASRGAEQFF. CDR3 nucleotide sequence: TGTGCCAGCAGAGGGGCTGAGCAGTTCTTC.

The chain has TRBV11-2 and TRBJ2-4, with a possible D match to TRBD1 (6 bases). V lost 1 base and J lost 3, with 10 bases in between. Germline V gene sequence: CDR1 SGHAT, CDR2 FQNNGV. The CDR3 length is 15 residues. The CDR3 DNA is TGTGCCAGCAGCTTAGCCACAGGGTTCAAAAACATTCAGTACTTC. Encoded protein: CASSLATGFKNIQYF.

The J gene is TRBJ2-2, the V gene TRBV9, with D unclear. There are 13 residues in the CDR3. CDR1 is SGDLS, CDR2 YYNGEE, per germline. V was trimmed by 3 bases and J by 7 bases, leaving 10 bases between them. The CDR3 reads CASSGISDGELFF. In nucleotides, the CDR3 is TGTGCCAGCAGCGGCATTAGTGACGGGGAGCTGTTTTTT. The whole variable domain, filled in from reference TRBV9 and TRBJ2-2, reads DSGVTQTPKHLITATGQRVTLRCSPRSGDLSVYWYQQSLDQGLQFLIQYYNGEERAKGNILERFSAQQFPDLHSELNLSSLELGDSALYFCASSGISDGELFFGEGSRLTVL.

The gene calls are TRBV10-1 and TRBJ2-3; no reliable D call. The germline V gene has CDR1 WNHNN and CDR2 SYGVQD (reference sequence). This CDR3 has 12 residues. Between the trimmed V and J ends, which lost 6 bases and 3 bases, there was a span of 7 bases. The CDR3 reads CASRASTDTQYF. Here the CDR3 DNA reads TGCGCCAGCAGAGCCTCGACAGATACGCAGTATTTT.

V is TRBV10-3 and J is TRBJ2-3, with 7 bases identical to TRBD2. The ends lost 4 bases at V and 6 bases at J; junction bases unmatched: 4. The CDR3 contains 13 residues. Germline CDR1 is ENHRY and CDR2 is SYGVKD. CDR3 coding DNA: TGTGCCATCAGTGGCGGGCGGGAGGATACGCAGTATTTT. Protein: CAISGGREDTQYF.

The chain couples TRBV5-1 to TRBJ2-7; possibly TRBD1 for D (6 bases). The CDR3 runs 14 residues. Germline CDR1 SGHRS, CDR2 YFSETQ. Between the trimmed V and J ends, which lost 4 bases and 1 base, there was a span of 12 bases. This CDR3 is CASSMGATSYEQYF. CDR3 DNA: TGCGCCAGCAGCATGGGGGCCACTTCCTACGAGCAGTACTTC.

This clone was recorded only once. The sample carries other DNA sequences with the same CDR3. The rearrangement links TRBV28 to TRBJ2-3; D uncertain. V was clipped by 3 bases and J by 4 bases, with 2 bases between them. CDR3 length equals 11 residues. CDR1 and CDR2 from the germline V gene are MDHEN and SYDVKM. Here the CDR3 reads CASSLADTQYF. In nucleotides, the CDR3 is TGTGCCAGCAGTTTGGCAGATACGCAGTATTTT.

This clone was found once. The CDR3 DNA follows: TGTGCCAGTAGCCCCAACGGAGTCACAGATACGCAGTATTTT. Amino acid sequence: CASSPNGVTDTQYF. J is TRBJ2-3 and V is TRBV2, with unresolved D. Trimming removed 9 bases at V and 2 bases at J, with 15 bases between. The CDR3 length is 14 residues. Germline V CDR1 and CDR2: SNHLY, FYNNEI.

The chain carries TRBV23-1 and TRBJ2-7; D uncertain. TRBV23-1 has ORF status, its function being uncertain. V dropped 2 bases and J dropped 2 bases, with 16 bases sitting between them. This CDR3 contains 16 residues. The CDR3 reads CASSQERSGNTYEQYF. The DNA for the CDR3 is TGCGCCAGCAGTCAAGAAAGGTCAGGAAATACCTACGAGCAGTACTTC.